The clone carrying this T cell receptor (beta chain) has ten or more counts. Its antigen remains unidentified. V lost 6 bases to trimming and J lost 7 bases, with 16 bases between them. The CDR3 totals 15 residues. Volunteers at a blood bank in Maryland, USA, were the healthy controls. The study built sorted libraries from 1 million CD4+ or CD8+ T cells. The sample comes from a study of neurological immune-mediated disorders. Overall study findings and caveats: Patients with HTLV-1-associated myelopathy had the highest level of TCR clonal expansion, whereas patients with multiple sclerosis had the lowest level, falling beneath the level found in healthy controls.

The cDNA was generated through 5'RACE incorporating 10-nucleotide random UMIs. Each CDR3 protein gets one entry after TCRdb re-called the 5' RACE reads with MiXCR. The sample lists more than 35,000 distinct CDR3 sequences, about 6.3% occurring once. Material for sequencing was CD4+ T cells from blood. This clonotype originated in a woman aged 40-49 years in good health. V usage is TRBV12-3 or TRBV12-4 and J usage is TRBJ1-6; no clear D. The CDR3 nucleotides read TGTGCCAGCAGCCCATCAGCAGTACCCAATTCACCCCTCCACTTT. This codes for CASSPSAVPNSPLHF.